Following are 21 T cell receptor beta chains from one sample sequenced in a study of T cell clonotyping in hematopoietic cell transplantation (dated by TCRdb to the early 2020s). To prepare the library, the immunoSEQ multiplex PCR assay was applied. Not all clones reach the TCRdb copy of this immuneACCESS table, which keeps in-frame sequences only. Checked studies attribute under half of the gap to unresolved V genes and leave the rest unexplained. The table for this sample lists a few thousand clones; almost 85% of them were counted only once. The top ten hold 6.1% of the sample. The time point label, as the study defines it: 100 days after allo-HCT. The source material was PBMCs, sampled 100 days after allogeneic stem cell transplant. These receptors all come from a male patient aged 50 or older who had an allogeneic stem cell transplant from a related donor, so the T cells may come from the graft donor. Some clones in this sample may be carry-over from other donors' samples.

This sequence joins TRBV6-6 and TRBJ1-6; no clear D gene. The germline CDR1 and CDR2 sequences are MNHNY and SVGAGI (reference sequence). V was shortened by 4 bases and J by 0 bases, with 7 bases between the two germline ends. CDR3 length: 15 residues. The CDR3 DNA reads TGTGCCAGCAGTTTTCCCAGCTCCTATAATTCACCCCTCCACTTT. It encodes CASSFPSSYNSPLHF.

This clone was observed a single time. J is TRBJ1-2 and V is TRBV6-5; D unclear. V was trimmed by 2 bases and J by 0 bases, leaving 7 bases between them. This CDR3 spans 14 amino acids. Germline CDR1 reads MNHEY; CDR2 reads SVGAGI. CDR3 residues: CASSYGAANYGYTF. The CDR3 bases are TGTGCCAGCAGTTACGGCGCCGCTAACTATGGCTACACCTTC.

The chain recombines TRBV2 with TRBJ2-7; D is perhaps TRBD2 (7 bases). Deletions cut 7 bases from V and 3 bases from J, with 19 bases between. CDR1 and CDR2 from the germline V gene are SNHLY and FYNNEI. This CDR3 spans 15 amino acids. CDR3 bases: TGTGCCAGCAATATACAGGGAGGGCCCCTCTACGAGCAGTACTTC. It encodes CASNIQGGPLYEQYF.

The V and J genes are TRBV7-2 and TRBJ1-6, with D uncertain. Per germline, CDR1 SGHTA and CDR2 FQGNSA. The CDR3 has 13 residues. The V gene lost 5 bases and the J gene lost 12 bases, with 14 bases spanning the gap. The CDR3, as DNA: TGTGCCAGCAGCCCCTACGCTGCCGGACCCCTCCACTTT. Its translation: CASSPYAAGPLHF.

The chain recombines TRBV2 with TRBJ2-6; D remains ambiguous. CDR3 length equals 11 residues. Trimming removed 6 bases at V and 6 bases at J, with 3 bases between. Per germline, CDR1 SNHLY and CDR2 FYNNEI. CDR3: CASREANVLTF. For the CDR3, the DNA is TGTGCCAGCAGGGAGGCCAACGTCCTGACTTTC.

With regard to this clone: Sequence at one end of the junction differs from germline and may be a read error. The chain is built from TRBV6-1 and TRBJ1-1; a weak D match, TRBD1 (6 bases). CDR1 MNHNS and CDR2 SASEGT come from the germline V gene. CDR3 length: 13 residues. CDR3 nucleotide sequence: TGTGCCTGCAGTGTCCTGAGGACAGATGAAGCTTTCTTT. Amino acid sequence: CACSVLRTDEAFF.

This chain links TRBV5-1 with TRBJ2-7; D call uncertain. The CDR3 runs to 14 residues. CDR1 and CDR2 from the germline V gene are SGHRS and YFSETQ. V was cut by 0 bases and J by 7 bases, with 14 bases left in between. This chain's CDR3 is CASSLEGPRGEQYF. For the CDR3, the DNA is TGCGCCAGCAGCTTGGAAGGCCCGAGAGGAGAGCAGTACTTC.

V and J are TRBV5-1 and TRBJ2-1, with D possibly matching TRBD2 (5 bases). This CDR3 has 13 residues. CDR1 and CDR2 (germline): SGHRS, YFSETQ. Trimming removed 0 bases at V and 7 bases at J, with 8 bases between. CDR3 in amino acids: CASSLAGINEQFF. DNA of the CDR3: TGCGCCAGCAGCTTGGCCGGGATTAATGAGCAGTTCTTC.

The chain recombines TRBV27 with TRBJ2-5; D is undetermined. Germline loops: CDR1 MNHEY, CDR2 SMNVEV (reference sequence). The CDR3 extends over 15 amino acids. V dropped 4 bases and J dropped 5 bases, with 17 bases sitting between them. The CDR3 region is CASSSSTGIPETQYF. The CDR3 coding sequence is TGTGCCAGCAGTTCCTCGACCGGAATACCGGAGACCCAGTACTTC.

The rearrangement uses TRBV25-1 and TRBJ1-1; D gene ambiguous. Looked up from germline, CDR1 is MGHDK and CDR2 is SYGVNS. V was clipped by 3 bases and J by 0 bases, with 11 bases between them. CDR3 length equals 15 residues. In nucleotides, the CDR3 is TGTGCCAGCAGTGATTCATGGCAGTTGAACACTGAAGCTTTCTTT. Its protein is CASSDSWQLNTEAFF.

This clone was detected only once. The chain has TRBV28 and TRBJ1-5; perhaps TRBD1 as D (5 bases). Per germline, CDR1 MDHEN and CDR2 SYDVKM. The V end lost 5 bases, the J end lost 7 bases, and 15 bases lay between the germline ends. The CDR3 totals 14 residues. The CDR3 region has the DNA TGTGCCAGCAGTCCCGCAACCAGGGTCCAGCCCCAGCATTTT. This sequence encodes CASSPATRVQPQHF.

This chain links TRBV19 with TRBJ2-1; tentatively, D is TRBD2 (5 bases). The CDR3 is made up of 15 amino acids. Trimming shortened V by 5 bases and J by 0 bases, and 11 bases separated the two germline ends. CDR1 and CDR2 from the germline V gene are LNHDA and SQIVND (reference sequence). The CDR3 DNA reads TGTGCCAGTAGTTTGGGAGTGCCCTCCTACAATGAGCAGTTCTTC. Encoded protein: CASSLGVPSYNEQFF.

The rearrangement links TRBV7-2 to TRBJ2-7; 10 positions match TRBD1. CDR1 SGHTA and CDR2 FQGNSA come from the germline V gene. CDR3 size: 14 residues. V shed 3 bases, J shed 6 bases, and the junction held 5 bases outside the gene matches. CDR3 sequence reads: CASSFDRGQGEQYF. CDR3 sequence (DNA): TGTGCCAGCAGCTTCGACAGGGGGCAAGGCGAGCAGTACTTC.

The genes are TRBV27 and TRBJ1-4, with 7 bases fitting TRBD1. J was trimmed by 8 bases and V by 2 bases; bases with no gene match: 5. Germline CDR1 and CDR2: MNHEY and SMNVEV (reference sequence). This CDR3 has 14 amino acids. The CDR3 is CASSLDRAREKLFF. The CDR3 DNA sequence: TGTGCCAGCAGTTTAGACAGGGCAAGAGAAAAACTGTTTTTT. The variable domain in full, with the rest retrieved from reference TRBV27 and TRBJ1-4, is EAQVTQNPRYLITVTGKKLTVTCSQNMNHEYMSWYRQDPGLGLRQIYYSMNVEVTDKGDVPEGYKVSRKEKRNFPLILESPSPNQTSLYFCASSLDRAREKLFFGSGTQLSVL.

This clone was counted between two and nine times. CDR3 region: CASKARTGELFF. The CDR3 DNA reads TGTGCCAGCAAAGCTAGGACCGGGGAGCTGTTTTTT. The chain uses TRBV2 and TRBJ2-2; D is undetermined. Germline loops: CDR1 SNHLY, CDR2 FYNNEI. The CDR3 loop spans 12 amino acids. Trimming shortened V by 7 bases and J by 5 bases, and 8 bases separated the two germline ends.

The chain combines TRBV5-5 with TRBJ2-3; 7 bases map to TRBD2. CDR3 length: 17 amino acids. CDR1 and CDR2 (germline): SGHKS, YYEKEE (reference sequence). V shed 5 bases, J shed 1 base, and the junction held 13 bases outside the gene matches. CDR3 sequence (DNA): TGTGCCAGCAGGAGGGCGGGAGCCAAAATCGGCACAGATACGCAGTATTTT. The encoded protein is CASRRAGAKIGTDTQYF.

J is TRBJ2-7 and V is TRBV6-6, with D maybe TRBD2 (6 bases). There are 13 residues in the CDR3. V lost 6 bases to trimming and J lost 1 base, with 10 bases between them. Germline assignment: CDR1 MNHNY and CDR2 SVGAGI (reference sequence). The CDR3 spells CASSLSGSYEQYF. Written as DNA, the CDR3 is TGTGCCAGCAGCCTCAGCGGGTCCTACGAGCAGTACTTC.

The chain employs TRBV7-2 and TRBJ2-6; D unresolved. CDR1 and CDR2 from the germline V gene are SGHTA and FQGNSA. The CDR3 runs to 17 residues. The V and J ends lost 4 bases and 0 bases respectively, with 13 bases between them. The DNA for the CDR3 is TGTGCCAGCAGCTCGGCCTGGTTGAGCTCTGGGGCCAACGTCCTGACTTTC. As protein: CASSSAWLSSGANVLTF. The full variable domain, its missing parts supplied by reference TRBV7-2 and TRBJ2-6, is GAGVSQSPSNKVTEKGKDVELRCDPISGHTALYWYRQSLGQGLEFLIYFQGNSAPDKSGLPSDRFSAERTGGSVSTLTIQRTQQEDSAVYLCASSSAWLSSGANVLTFGAGSRLTVL.

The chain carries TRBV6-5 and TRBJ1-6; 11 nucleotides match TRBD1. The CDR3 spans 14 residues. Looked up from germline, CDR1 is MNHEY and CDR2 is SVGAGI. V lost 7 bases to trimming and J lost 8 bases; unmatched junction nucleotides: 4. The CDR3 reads CASKGQGAHSPLHF. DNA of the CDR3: TGTGCCAGCAAAGGACAGGGGGCACATTCACCCCTCCACTTT.

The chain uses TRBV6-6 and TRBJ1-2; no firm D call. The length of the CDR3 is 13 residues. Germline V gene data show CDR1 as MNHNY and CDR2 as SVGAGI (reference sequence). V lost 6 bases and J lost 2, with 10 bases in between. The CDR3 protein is CASRLTVNYGYTF. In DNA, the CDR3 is TGTGCCAGCAGACTGACGGTGAACTATGGCTACACCTTC.

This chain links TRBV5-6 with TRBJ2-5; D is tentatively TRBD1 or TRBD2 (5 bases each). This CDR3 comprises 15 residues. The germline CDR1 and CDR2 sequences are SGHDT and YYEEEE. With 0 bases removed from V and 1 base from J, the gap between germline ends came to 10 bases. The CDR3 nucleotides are TGTGCCAGCAGCTTGGCAGGGAGAGGCCAAGAGACCCAGTACTTC. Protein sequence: CASSLAGRGQETQYF.